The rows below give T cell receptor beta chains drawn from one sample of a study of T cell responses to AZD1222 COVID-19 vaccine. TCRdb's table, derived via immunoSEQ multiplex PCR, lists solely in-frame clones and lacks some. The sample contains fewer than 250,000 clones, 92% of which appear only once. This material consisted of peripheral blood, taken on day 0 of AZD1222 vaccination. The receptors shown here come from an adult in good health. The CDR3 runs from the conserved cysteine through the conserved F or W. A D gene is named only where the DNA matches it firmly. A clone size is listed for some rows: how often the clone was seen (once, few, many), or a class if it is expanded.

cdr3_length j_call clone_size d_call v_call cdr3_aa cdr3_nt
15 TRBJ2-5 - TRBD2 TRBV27 CASSMLAGGRETQYF TGTGCCAGCAGTATGCTAGCGGGGGGGAGGGAGACCCAGTACTTC
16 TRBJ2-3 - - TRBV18 CASSLVRRTSTDTQYF TGTGCCAGCTCACTCGTCCGTAGGACTAGCACAGATACGCAGTATTTT
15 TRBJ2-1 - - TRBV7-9 CASSLGAGYPNEQFF TGTGCCAGCAGTCTAGGGGCAGGCTACCCAAATGAGCAGTTCTTC
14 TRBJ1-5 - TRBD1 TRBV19 CASSDRVGNQPQHF TGTGCCAGTAGTGACAGGGTTGGCAATCAGCCCCAGCATTTT
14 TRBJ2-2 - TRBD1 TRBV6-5 CASSTGTGGGELFF TGTGCCAGCAGTACAGGGACAGGGGGCGGGGAGCTGTTTTTT
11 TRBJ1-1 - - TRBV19 CASSTDTEAFF TGTGCCAGTAGTACCGATACTGAAGCTTTCTTT
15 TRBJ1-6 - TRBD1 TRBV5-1 CASSVGQGLGSPLHF TGCGCCAGCAGCGTGGGACAGGGTTTGGGTTCACCCCTCCACTTT
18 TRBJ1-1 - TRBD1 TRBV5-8 CASSFPGQGAIRNTEAFF TGTGCCAGCAGTTTCCCGGGACAGGGGGCGATACGGAACACTGAAGCTTTCTTT
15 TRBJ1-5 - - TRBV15 CATSRSIQENQPQHF TGTGCCACCAGCAGATCTATTCAGGAGAATCAGCCCCAGCATTTT
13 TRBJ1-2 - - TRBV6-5 CASSYSGQLGYTF TGTGCCAGCAGTTACTCCGGACAGCTCGGCTACACCTTC
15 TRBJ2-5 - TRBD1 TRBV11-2 CASSADRGPLETQYF TGTGCCAGCAGTGCCGACAGGGGACCCCTGGAGACCCAGTACTTC
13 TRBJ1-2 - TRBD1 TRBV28 CASRETGWRGYTF TGTGCCAGCAGAGAGACAGGGTGGCGTGGCTACACCTTC
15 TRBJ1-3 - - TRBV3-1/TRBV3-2 CACTWDSKAGNTIYF TGTGCTTGTACCTGGGACTCAAAAGCTGGGAACACCATATATTTT
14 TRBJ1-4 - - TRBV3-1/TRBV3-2 CASSLLNGNEKLFF TGTGCCAGCAGCCTTTTAAACGGGAATGAAAAACTGTTTTTT
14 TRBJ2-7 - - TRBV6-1 CASSEMAESYEQYF TGTGCCAGCAGTGAAATGGCGGAGTCCTACGAGCAGTACTTC
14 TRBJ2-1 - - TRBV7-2 CASLQGGGHNEQFF TGTGCCAGCTTACAAGGCGGAGGCCACAATGAGCAGTTCTTC
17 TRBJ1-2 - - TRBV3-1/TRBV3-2 CASSQSERAGRNYGYTF TGTGCCAGCAGCCAATCCGAGAGGGCAGGGAGAAACTATGGCTACACCTTC
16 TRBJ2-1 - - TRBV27 CASSSSGQGALGEQFF -
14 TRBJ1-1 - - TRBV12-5 CASGRDTPDTEAFF TGTGCTAGTGGACGGGACACCCCGGACACTGAAGCTTTCTTT
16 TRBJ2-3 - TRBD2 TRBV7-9 CASSPGLAGLTDTQYF TGTGCCAGCAGCCCCGGACTAGCGGGCCTCACAGATACGCAGTATTTT
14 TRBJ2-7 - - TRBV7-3 CASSLSGNNYEQYF TGTGCCAGCAGCTTAAGCGGGAACAACTACGAGCAGTACTTC
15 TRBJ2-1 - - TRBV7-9 CASNGGDRQDNEQFF TGTGCCAGCAACGGAGGGGACCGTCAAGACAATGAGCAGTTCTTC
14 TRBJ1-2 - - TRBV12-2 CASRLGPPYYGYTF TGTGCAAGTCGCTTGGGGCCTCCGTACTATGGCTACACCTTC
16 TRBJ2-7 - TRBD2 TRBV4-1 CASSITLASSSYEQYF TGCGCCAGCTCGATTACACTAGCGTCAAGCTCCTACGAGCAGTACTTC
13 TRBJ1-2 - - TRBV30 CAWSLGGIYGYTF TGTGCCTGGAGCTTGGGCGGAATCTATGGCTACACCTTC
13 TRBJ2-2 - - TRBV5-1 CASSLRNTGELFF TGCGCCAGCAGCCTCCGGAACACCGGGGAGCTGTTTTTT
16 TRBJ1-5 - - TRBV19 CASSIGSGSWAQPQHF TGTGCCAGTAGTATAGGATCGGGTAGCTGGGCTCAGCCCCAGCATTTT
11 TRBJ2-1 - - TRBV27 CASSSQGDKFF TGTGCCAGCAGTTCTCAGGGAGACAAGTTCTTC
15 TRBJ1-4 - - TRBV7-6 CASSLGRQDNEKLFF TGTGCCAGCAGCTTAGGGAGACAGGATAATGAAAAACTGTTTTTT
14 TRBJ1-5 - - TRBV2 CARSGVYSNQPQHF TGTGCCAGATCAGGCGTTTATAGCAATCAGCCCCAGCATTTT
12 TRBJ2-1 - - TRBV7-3 CASSQSWGEQFF TGTGCCAGCAGCCAATCCTGGGGTGAGCAGTTCTTC
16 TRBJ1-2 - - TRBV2 CASSESRADTGYGYTF TGTGCCAGCAGTGAAAGTCGGGCGGACACCGGCTATGGCTACACCTTC
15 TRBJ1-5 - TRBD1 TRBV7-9 CASSLGQGASQPQHF TGTGCCAGCAGCTTGGGGCAGGGGGCGAGTCAGCCCCAGCATTTT
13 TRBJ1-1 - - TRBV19 CASSRNWNTEAFF TGTGCCAGTAGCCGAAATTGGAACACTGAAGCTTTCTTT
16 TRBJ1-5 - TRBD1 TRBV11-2 CASSLGTGRGNQPQHF TGTGCCAGCAGCTTAGGGACAGGGCGGGGCAATCAGCCCCAGCATTTT
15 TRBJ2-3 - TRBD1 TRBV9 CASSVWTGLPDTQYF TGTGCCAGCAGCGTATGGACAGGCCTCCCAGATACGCAGTATTTT
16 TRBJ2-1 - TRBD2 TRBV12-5 CASGLVVASGGNEQFF TGTGCTAGTGGTTTGGTAGTTGCTAGCGGGGGGAATGAGCAGTTCTTC
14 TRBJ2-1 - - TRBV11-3 CASSLDRVRNEQFF TGTGCCAGCAGCTTAGACAGGGTCCGGAATGAGCAGTTCTTC
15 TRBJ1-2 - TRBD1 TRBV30 CARDRGIGGSYGYTF TGTGCCCGTGACAGGGGGATTGGAGGTAGCTATGGCTACACCTTC
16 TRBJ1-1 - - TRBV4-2 CASSQERGRGNTEAFF TGTGCCAGCAGCCAAGAGCGGGGGAGAGGGAACACTGAAGCTTTCTTT
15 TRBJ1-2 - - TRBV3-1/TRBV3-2 CASSPYIGANYGYTF TGTGCCAGCAGCCCGTATATCGGGGCAAACTATGGCTACACCTTC
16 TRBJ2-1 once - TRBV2 CASSETTGTGDNEQFF TGTGCCAGCAGCGAAACGACCGGGACTGGCGACAATGAGCAGTTCTTC
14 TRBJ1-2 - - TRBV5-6 CASSMTQLYYGYTF TGTGCCAGCAGCATGACTCAACTCTACTATGGCTACACCTTC
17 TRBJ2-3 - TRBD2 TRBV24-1 CATSDSLAGASTDTQYF TGTGCCACCAGTGATTCCCTAGCGGGGGCTAGCACAGATACGCAGTATTTT
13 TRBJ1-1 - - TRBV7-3 CASSLFSETEAFF TGTGCCAGCAGCTTATTCAGCGAAACTGAAGCTTTCTTT
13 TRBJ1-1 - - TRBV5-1 CASSLTEKTEAFF TGCGCCAGCAGCTTGACGGAGAAAACTGAAGCTTTCTTT
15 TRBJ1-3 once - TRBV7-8 CASSLELGRTDTIYF TGTGCCAGCAGCTTAGAGCTAGGGAGGACGGACACCATATATTTT
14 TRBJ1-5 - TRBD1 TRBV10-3 CAISDARGDQPQHF TGTGCCATCAGTGATGCCAGGGGGGATCAGCCCCAGCATTTT
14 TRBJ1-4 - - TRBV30 CAWSVVGTVEKLFF TGTGCCTGGAGTGTGGTAGGGACGGTTGAAAAACTGTTTTTT